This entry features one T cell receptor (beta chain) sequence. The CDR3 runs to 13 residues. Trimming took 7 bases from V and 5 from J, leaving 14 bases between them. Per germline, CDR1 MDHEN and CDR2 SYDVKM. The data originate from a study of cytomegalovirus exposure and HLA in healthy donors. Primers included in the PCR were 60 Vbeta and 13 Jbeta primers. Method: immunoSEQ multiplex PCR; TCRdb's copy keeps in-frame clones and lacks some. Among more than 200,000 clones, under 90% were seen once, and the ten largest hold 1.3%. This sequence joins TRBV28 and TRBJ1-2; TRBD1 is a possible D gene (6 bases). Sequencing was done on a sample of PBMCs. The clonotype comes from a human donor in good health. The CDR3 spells CASTADSVYGYTF. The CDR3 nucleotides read TGTGCCAGCACCGCGGACAGCGTATATGGCTACACCTTC.